These 7 T cell receptor beta chains were all obtained from the same sample, sequenced in a study of blood T cell repertoires in COVID-19. The data were produced by immunoSEQ multiplex PCR, yet TCRdb's version contains in-frame clones alone and is incomplete. Of 150,000 to 200,000 clones listed, around 80% are singletons. Sequencing used PBMCs or T cells enriched from blood (not recorded which). The receptors shown here come from a man aged 50 or older who had recovered from COVID-19.

The chain is built from TRBV5-6 and TRBJ2-5; 9 bases agree with TRBD1. The V segment lost 0 bases and the J segment 6 bases; nucleotides outside the gene matches: 6. The length of the CDR3 is 15 residues. Germline V CDR1 and CDR2: SGHDT, YYEEEE. CDR3 in DNA: TGTGCCAGCAGCTTGGATGGGACAGGGTGGCAGACCCAGTACTTC. This codes for CASSLDGTGWQTQYF.

A note on this clone: A single base separates this from a much larger clone, so it may be a read error. The J gene is TRBJ2-7, the V gene TRBV5-1, with TRBD1 as a possible D gene (5 bases). This CDR3 comprises 13 residues. V lost 3 bases, J lost 0 bases, and 7 bases lay in between. CDR1 is SGHRS, CDR2 YFSETQ, per germline. The CDR3 coding sequence is TGCGCCAGCAGCTCGGACATCTCCTACGAGCAGTACTTC. It specifies CASSSDISYEQYF.

The V call is TRBV4-1, the J call TRBJ1-2, with D unclear. The V end lost 2 bases, the J end lost 2 bases, and 18 bases lay between the germline ends. Germline V gene lookup returns CDR1 MGHRA and CDR2 YSYEKL. This CDR3 is 17 amino acids long. DNA of the CDR3: TGCGCCAGCAGCCAAAGAGAGCCGGAGGTCAACAACTATGGCTACACCTTC. Translated, it gives CASSQREPEVNNYGYTF.

The chain has TRBV3-1 (or the pseudogene TRBV3-2) and TRBJ1-1; no firm D call. The CDR3 extends over 15 amino acids. The germline gives CDR1 LGHDT, CDR2 YNNKEL (reference sequence). The ends were cut back, 2 bases at V and 1 base at J, with 11 bases in the middle. DNA for the CDR3: TGTGCCAGCAGCCAACGTGCCAGGCCGAACACTGAAGCTTTCTTT. As protein: CASSQRARPNTEAFF.

V is TRBV7-8 and J is TRBJ1-6; D may be TRBD1 (6 bases). This CDR3 region has 15 residues. Trimming left V 2 bases short and J 5 bases short, with 10 bases between. Germline CDR1 reads SGHVS; CDR2 reads FQNEAQ. In DNA form, the CDR3 reads TGTGCCAGCAGCTTATACGAGGGGGATAATTCACCCCTCCACTTT. Amino acid sequence: CASSLYEGDNSPLHF. The variable domain in full, completed from reference TRBV7-8 and TRBJ1-6, reads GAGVSQSPRYKVAKRGQDVALRCDPISGHVSLFWYQQALGQGPEFLTYFQNEAQLDKSGLPSDRFFAERPEGSVSTLKIQRTQQEDSAVYLCASSLYEGDNSPLHFGNGTRLTVT.

For this clone: At the DNA level, this CDR3 is encoded by other sequences in the same sample as well. V usage is TRBV3-1 (or the pseudogene TRBV3-2) and J usage is TRBJ1-1, with D perhaps matching TRBD1 (6 bases). Germline assignment: CDR1 LGHDT and CDR2 YNNKEL (reference sequence). The V end lost 1 base, the J end lost 5 bases, and 11 bases lay between the germline ends. This CDR3 spans 14 amino acids. The CDR3 region has the DNA TGTGCCAGCAGCCAAGTGCAGGGGAGTACTGAAGCTTTCTTT. Amino acid sequence: CASSQVQGSTEAFF.

This clone has only a few counts. The chain links TRBV10-3 to TRBJ2-7; 8 bases line up with TRBD1. Losses at the gene ends were 2 bases for V and 6 bases for J; bases not matched to a gene: 9. CDR3 size: 15 residues. CDR1 and CDR2 from the germline V gene are ENHRY and SYGVKD. CDR3: CAISEKGQGAIEQYF. CDR3 coding DNA: TGTGCCATCAGTGAGAAAGGGCAGGGGGCGATCGAGCAGTACTTC.